The 3 T cell receptor beta chains below were found in one sample sequenced in a study of T cells after yellow fever vaccination. TCRdb re-analysed the 5' RACE reads in MiXCR, keeping a single row per CDR3 protein. The sample consists of about 550,000 distinct CDR3 sequences, roughly 19% of them appearing once. This specimen consisted of PBMCs, obtained 15 days after the yellow fever booster vaccination. The receptors come from a young man who received the YFV17D yellow fever vaccine.

Worth noting for this clonotype: One end of the junction varies from germline; a read error may be responsible. The rearrangement links TRBV2 to TRBJ2-3, with 7 bases that match TRBD1. CDR1 is SNHLY and CDR2 is FYNNEI in the germline V gene. The CDR3 consists of 13 residues. The CDR3 nucleotides read TGTGCCAGCCGGGACAGCCGCACAGATACGCTGTATTTT. Residues: CASRDSRTDTLYF.

The chain uses TRBV10-3 and TRBJ2-7, with TRBD2 identical over 8 bases. Germline V gives CDR1 ENHRY, CDR2 SYGVKD. V was clipped by 6 bases and J by 6 bases; unmatched bases: 7. The CDR3 totals 13 residues. The DNA of the CDR3 is TGTGCCATCAGACTAGCGGCTGGAGGCGAGCAGTACTTC. Its protein product is CAIRLAAGGEQYF.

The sample holds a few counts of this clonotype. V and J are TRBV7-2 and TRBJ2-1; D may be TRBD2 (6 bases). The CDR3 has 13 residues. Germline CDR1 SGHTA, CDR2 FQGNSA. Trimming pared 2 bases from V and 9 bases from J, leaving 11 bases between. The CDR3 DNA sequence: TGTGCCAGCAGCTTACACCTAGCGCTTGAGCAGTTCTTC. Its protein product is CASSLHLALEQFF.